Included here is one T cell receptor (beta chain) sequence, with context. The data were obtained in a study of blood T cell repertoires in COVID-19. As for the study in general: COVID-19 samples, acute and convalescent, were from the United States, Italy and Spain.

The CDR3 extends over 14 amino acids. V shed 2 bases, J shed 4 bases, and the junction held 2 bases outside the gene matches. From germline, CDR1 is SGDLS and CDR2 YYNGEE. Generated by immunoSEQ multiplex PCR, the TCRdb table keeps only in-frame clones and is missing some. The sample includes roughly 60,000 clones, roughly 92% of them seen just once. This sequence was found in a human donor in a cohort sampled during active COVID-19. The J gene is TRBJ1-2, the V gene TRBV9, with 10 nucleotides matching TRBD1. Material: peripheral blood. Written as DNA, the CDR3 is TGTGCCAGCAGCGTGGGACAGGGGTCCTATGGCTACACCTTC. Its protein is CASSVGQGSYGYTF. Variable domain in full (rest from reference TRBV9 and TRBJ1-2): DSGVTQTPKHLITATGQRVTLRCSPRSGDLSVYWYQQSLDQGLQFLIQYYNGEERAKGNILERFSAQQFPDLHSELNLSSLELGDSALYFCASSVGQGSYGYTFGSGTRLTVV.